The 3 T cell receptor beta chains below were found in one sample sequenced in a study of cytomegalovirus exposure and HLA in healthy donors. Use of 60 Vbeta and 13 Jbeta primers characterized the PCR. Sequencing used immunoSEQ multiplex PCR; TCRdb keeps in-frame clones, though not all of them. This table holds 85,000 to 100,000 clones, 78% found once. The sequenced sample consisted of PBMCs. These receptor sequences come from a woman aged 40 to 50 in good health and CMV-seropositive.

In the case of this clone: This CDR3 is also generated by other DNA sequences in the sample. This chain joins TRBV5-1 and TRBJ2-5; 7 bases agree with TRBD1. The trim removed 4 bases at V and 1 base at J, leaving 7 bases unmatched. This CDR3 is built from 15 residues. The germline V gene has CDR1 SGHRS and CDR2 YFSETQ. The CDR3 sequence: CASSPGTASQETQYF. CDR3 bases: TGCGCCAGCAGCCCAGGGACAGCTAGCCAAGAGACCCAGTACTTC.

The chain joins TRBV5-4 to TRBJ2-2, with 8 bases identical to TRBD2. Germline V lookup: CDR1 SGHNT, CDR2 YYREEE (reference sequence). CDR3 length: 15 amino acids. Germline trimming cut 4 bases from V and 3 bases from J; bases unmatched to any gene: 5. The CDR3 region has the DNA TGTGCCAGCAGCCCCGGGACTAGAGACACCGGGGAGCTGTTTTTT. Translating gives CASSPGTRDTGELFF.

This clone came up once. The rearrangement joins TRBV18 to TRBJ1-2; the D is unclear. V was clipped by 3 bases and J by 8 bases, with 16 bases between them. There are 14 residues in the CDR3. Per germline, CDR1 KGHSH and CDR2 LQKENI. Here the CDR3 reads CASSPPVEAGGYTF. CDR3 bases: TGTGCCAGCTCACCGCCCGTGGAGGCCGGGGGCTACACCTTC.